The rows below give T cell receptor beta chains drawn from one sample of a study of CD8+ T cells in alopecia areata. Sequencing used immunoSEQ multiplex PCR; TCRdb keeps in-frame clones, though not all of them. The table shows 170,000 or so clones, with 50% to 75% occurring only once. The sample was CD4+ T cells sorted from blood, taken at week 0. The receptors here all came from a human donor with alopecia areata. The CDR3 runs from the conserved cysteine through the conserved F or W. A D gene is named only where the DNA matches it firmly. Expanded clones are given a class, and other clones once, few, many or no size at all.

V	J	D	size	DNA	CDR3
TRBV15	TRBJ1-1	NA	NA	TGTGCCACCAGCAGAGATGTGGGCCAGGGCTCCGCTGAAGCTTTCTTT	CATSRDVGQGSAEAFF
TRBV13	TRBJ2-7	NA	few	TGTGCCAGCAGCTTAGGACTAGGGAGCTCCTACGAGCAGTACTTC	CASSLGLGSSYEQYF
TRBV28	TRBJ1-6	NA	NA	TGTGCCAGCAGTCCTCCTCGTAGAACATATAATTCACCCCTCCACTTT	CASSPPRRTYNSPLHF
TRBV2	TRBJ2-2	TRBD2	NA	TGTGCCAGCAGTGACGGAGCGGGGGCCACCGGGGAGCTGTTTTTT	CASSDGAGATGELFF
TRBV10-3	TRBJ2-3	NA	NA	TGTGCCATCAGCAGCGGCCGCACAGATACGCAGTATTTT	CAISSGRTDTQYF
TRBV6-6	TRBJ1-2	NA	NA	TGTGCCAGCAGTTCTCTCTCAGGTTTTGGCTACACCTTC	CASSSLSGFGYTF
TRBV29-1	TRBJ2-7	TRBD2	NA	TGCAGCGTTGAGCTAGCGGGGAGGGAACAGTACTTC	CSVELAGREQYF
TRBV15	TRBJ2-3	NA	NA	TGTGCCACCAGCAAGTCATCCCTCGGAACAGATACGCAGTATTTT	CATSKSSLGTDTQYF
TRBV6-1	TRBJ2-3	NA	few	TGTGCCAGCAGTGATGCAGGGGATACGCAGTATTTT	CASSDAGDTQYF
TRBV2	TRBJ1-5	NA	NA	TGTGCCAGCAGTGCGCAGGGCGGCAATCAGCCCCAGCATTTT	CASSAQGGNQPQHF
TRBV27	TRBJ2-2	TRBD1	NA	TGTGCCAGCAGTTTATCTTGGGACAGGGGGCTTACCGGGGAGCTGTTTTTT	CASSLSWDRGLTGELFF
TRBV11-3	TRBJ2-7	NA	NA	TGTGCCAGCAGCTTCACCTTTCGAGAGCAGTACTTC	CASSFTFREQYF
TRBV30	TRBJ2-1	NA	few	TGTGCCTGGAGTATCGGCTCCTACAATGAGCAGTTCTTC	CAWSIGSYNEQFF
TRBV2	TRBJ1-5	NA	NA	TGTGCCAGCAGTGAAGAGAGGGGCAATCAGCCCCAGCATTTT	CASSEERGNQPQHF
TRBV5-6	TRBJ2-1	TRBD1	NA	TGTGCCAGCAGCTTACCCACAGGGGGCTATGAGCAGTTCTTC	CASSLPTGGYEQFF
TRBV5-1	TRBJ2-5	TRBD2	NA	TGCGCCAGCAGCCCCGGACTAGCCCAAGAGACCCAGTACTTC	CASSPGLAQETQYF
TRBV29-1	TRBJ1-6	TRBD1	few	TGCAGCGTTGCCGAGACAGGGAATTCACCCCTCCACTTT	CSVAETGNSPLHF
TRBV9	TRBJ2-1	TRBD2	NA	TGTGCCAGCAGCGCCCGGCGGGGGAAGGATGAGCAGTTCTTC	CASSARRGKDEQFF
TRBV5-1	TRBJ2-2	NA	NA	TGCGCCAGCAGCAGGGAAACGAACACCGGGGAGCTGTTTTTT	CASSRETNTGELFF
TRBV18	TRBJ1-2	TRBD1	few	TGTGCCAGCTCACCACTCCCAGGGGGCAATTCACGGCGTGGCTACACCTTC	CASSPLPGGNSRRGYTF
TRBV11-3	TRBJ1-2	NA	few	TGTGCCAGCAGCTTAAGTAACAGTTATGGCTACACCTTC	CASSLSNSYGYTF
TRBV19	TRBJ2-2	NA	NA	TGTGCCTCTCTAACCGGGGAGCTGTTTTTT	CASLTGELFF
TRBV29-1	TRBJ2-7	NA	NA	TGCAGCGCTTCGACAGGAGCTGAATACGAGCAGTACTTC	CSASTGAEYEQYF
TRBV7-2	TRBJ1-6	NA	NA	TGTGCCAGCAGCACAGTCGTGGAAGCTTCACCCCTCCACTTT	CASSTVVEASPLHF
TRBV2	TRBJ2-2	NA	once	TGTGCCAGCGATGCGGTCAGGGGCACCGGGGAGCTGTTTTTT	CASDAVRGTGELFF
TRBV29-1	TRBJ1-4	NA	few	TGCAGCGGCGCATACAGGGCTAATGAAAAACTGTTTTTT	CSGAYRANEKLFF
TRBV30	TRBJ1-6	NA	NA	TGTGCCTGGAGTGGACAGCCAGGTGTTGGTTCACCCCTCCACTTT	CAWSGQPGVGSPLHF
TRBV14	TRBJ2-6	NA	NA	TGTGCCAGCAGCCAAGAACGGGCCAACGTCCTGACTTTC	CASSQERANVLTF
TRBV30	TRBJ2-2	TRBD1	NA	TGTGCCTGGAGGGGACAGGGAAACACCGGGGAGCTGTTTTTT	CAWRGQGNTGELFF
TRBV5-1	TRBJ2-2	NA	NA	TGCGCCAGCAGCTTGACAGGACGCAACACCGGGGAGCTGTTTTTT	CASSLTGRNTGELFF
TRBV7-9	TRBJ1-2	TRBD1	NA	TGTGCCAGCAGCTTAATGGCGCTGACAGGGGGACGTGGCTATGGCTACACCTTC	CASSLMALTGGRGYGYTF
TRBV4-1	TRBJ2-3	NA	few	TGCGCCAGCAGCCATCGGCAGGGGAGGGACACAGATACGCAGTATTTT	CASSHRQGRDTDTQYF
TRBV7-2	TRBJ1-5	NA	few	TGTGCCAGCAGCCAGGAAAGGGATCAGCCCCAGCATTTT	CASSQERDQPQHF
TRBV29-1	TRBJ2-2	NA	few	TGCAGCGCCCGCCGGGTTCTCGGCACCGGGGAGCTGTTTTTT	CSARRVLGTGELFF
TRBV27	TRBJ1-1	NA	NA	TGTGCCAGCCGACTTGGTGGGGGCACTGAAGCTTTCTTT	CASRLGGGTEAFF
TRBV14	TRBJ2-1	NA	NA	TGTGCCAGCAGCCCGGGGGTAGGGAATAATGAGCAGTTCTTC	CASSPGVGNNEQFF
TRBV5-5	TRBJ2-2	TRBD2	NA	TGTGCCAGCAGCAGAGCGGGAACGAACACCGGGGAGCTGTTTTTT	CASSRAGTNTGELFF
TRBV2	TRBJ1-2	NA	NA	TGTGCCAGCAGTGAACGCAGTACTAACTATGGCTACACCTTC	CASSERSTNYGYTF
TRBV27	TRBJ1-1	NA	few	TGTGCCAGCAGTTTGGGTCTCGGGACACCGAACACTGAAGCTTTCTTT	CASSLGLGTPNTEAFF
TRBV7-2	TRBJ2-5	TRBD2	NA	TGTGCCAGCAGCTTAGCGCGGCGGGGGGGCGGCGCAGAGACCCAGTACTTC	CASSLARRGGGAETQYF
TRBV11-3	TRBJ1-1	NA	NA	TGTGCCAGCAGCTTAACTCGGGGGAACACTGAAGCTTTCTTT	CASSLTRGNTEAFF
TRBV11-2	TRBJ2-3	TRBD2	NA	TGTGCCAGCAGCTTAGATCCCCTAGCGGGGAGTAGCACAGATACGCAGTATTTT	CASSLDPLAGSSTDTQYF